Each of the 4 T cell receptor beta chains below was sequenced from the same sample in a study of blood T cell repertoires in COVID-19. Measured with immunoSEQ multiplex PCR; TCRdb has only the in-frame clones, and not every one. The table has some 190,000 clones, approximately 80% seen once. The material sequenced was peripheral blood. The source of these receptors is a human donor in a cohort sampled during active COVID-19.

This chain uses TRBV6-2 or TRBV6-3 with TRBJ2-2; the match to TRBD1 covers 7 bases. This CDR3 comprises 15 residues. V shed 6 bases and J 3 bases; nucleotides not matched to a gene: 7. Germline V gene data show CDR1 as MNHEY and CDR2 as SVGEGT. CDR3 in amino acids: CASSPRQGYTGELFF. The CDR3 region has the DNA TGTGCCAGCAGCCCTAGACAGGGTTACACCGGGGAGCTGTTTTTT.

Written as DNA, the CDR3 is TGTGCCTGGAGTGGGCTAGCGGTACAAGGCGGGGAGCTGTTTTTT. Its translation is CAWSGLAVQGGELFF. The chain is built from TRBV30 and TRBJ2-2; TRBD2 agrees at 7 bases. Germline-derived CDR1 and CDR2 are GTSNPN and SVGIG (reference sequence). The CDR3 totals 15 residues. With V trimmed by 1 base and J by 7 bases, 9 bases remained unmatched.

This clone was counted between two and nine times. V gene TRBV7-2 combines with J gene TRBJ2-3; TRBD1 aligns across 8 bases. This CDR3 contains 14 residues. Germline-derived CDR1 and CDR2 are SGHTA and FQGNSA. J was trimmed by 5 bases and V by 6 bases; bases with no gene match: 7. The CDR3 DNA reads TGTGCCAGCAGACTGGGACAGGCGGGAGATACGCAGTATTTT. Its translation: CASRLGQAGDTQYF.

The chain joins TRBV19 to TRBJ2-2; 7 positions agree with TRBD1. The CDR3 totals 15 residues. CDR1 is LNHDA and CDR2 is SQIVND in the germline V gene (reference sequence). The J segment lost 0 bases and the V segment lost 6 bases, leaving 4 bases of the junction unmatched. Here the CDR3 reads CASSRTGPNTGELFF. The CDR3 region has the DNA TGTGCCAGTAGCCGGACAGGACCGAACACCGGGGAGCTGTTTTTT.